What follows describes a single T cell receptor (beta chain). Its antigen is unknown. These data are taken from a study of cytomegalovirus exposure and HLA in healthy donors. In the study overall: Within the Caucasian-associated ancestry cluster were roughly 79% of the roughly 380 genotyped donors.

The CDR3 has 15 residues. Losses at the gene ends were 4 bases for V and 6 bases for J; bases not matched to a gene: 8. Germline V gives CDR1 SNHLY, CDR2 FYNNEI. Regarding the study as a whole: One variant, a missense change in DCLRE1C, was linked in a later analysis to TCR beta V- and J-gene trimming. Roughly uniform sequencing depth across donors was assumed, possibly incorrectly.

Vbeta (60) and Jbeta (13) primers were used in the PCR. TCRdb keeps only in-frame clones here, not all; method: immunoSEQ multiplex PCR. The sample lists 100,000 to 150,000 clones, 83% occurring once. This TCR was sampled from a girl aged 2 to 10 in good health and CMV-seronegative. V is TRBV2 and J is TRBJ2-3; 9 nucleotides align to TRBD1. Sequencing was carried out using PBMCs. This chain's CDR3 is CASSGQGGGRDTQYF. CDR3 DNA sequence: TGTGCCAGCAGTGGACAGGGGGGGGGACGGGATACGCAGTATTTT.